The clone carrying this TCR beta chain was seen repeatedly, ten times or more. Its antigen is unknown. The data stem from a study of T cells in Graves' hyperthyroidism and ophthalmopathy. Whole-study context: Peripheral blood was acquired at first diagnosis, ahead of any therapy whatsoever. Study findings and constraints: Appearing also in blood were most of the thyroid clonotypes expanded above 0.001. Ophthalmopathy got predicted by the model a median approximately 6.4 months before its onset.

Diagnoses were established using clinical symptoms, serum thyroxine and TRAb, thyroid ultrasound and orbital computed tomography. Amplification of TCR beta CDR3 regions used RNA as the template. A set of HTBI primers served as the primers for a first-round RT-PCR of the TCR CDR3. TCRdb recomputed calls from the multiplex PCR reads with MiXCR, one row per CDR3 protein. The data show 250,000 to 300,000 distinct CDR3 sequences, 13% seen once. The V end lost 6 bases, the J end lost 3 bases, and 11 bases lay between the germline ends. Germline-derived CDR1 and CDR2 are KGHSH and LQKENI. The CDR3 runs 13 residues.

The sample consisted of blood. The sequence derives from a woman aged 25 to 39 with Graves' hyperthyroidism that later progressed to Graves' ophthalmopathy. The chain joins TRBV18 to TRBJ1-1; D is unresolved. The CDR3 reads CASSQGRDTEAFF. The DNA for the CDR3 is TGTGCCAGCTCGCAAGGGCGCGACACTGAAGCTTTCTTT.